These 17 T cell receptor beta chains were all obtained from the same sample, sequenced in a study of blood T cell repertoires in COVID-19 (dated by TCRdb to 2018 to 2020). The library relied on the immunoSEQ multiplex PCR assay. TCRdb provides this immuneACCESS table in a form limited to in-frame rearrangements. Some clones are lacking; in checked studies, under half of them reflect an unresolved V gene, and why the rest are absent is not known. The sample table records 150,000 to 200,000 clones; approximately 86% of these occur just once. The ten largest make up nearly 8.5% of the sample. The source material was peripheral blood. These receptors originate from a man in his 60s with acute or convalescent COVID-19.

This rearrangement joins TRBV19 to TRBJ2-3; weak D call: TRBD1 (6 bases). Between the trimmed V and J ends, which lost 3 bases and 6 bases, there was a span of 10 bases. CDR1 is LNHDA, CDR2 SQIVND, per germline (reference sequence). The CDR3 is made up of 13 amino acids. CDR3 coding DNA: TGTGCCAGTAGTATGGGAAGGGGGGATACGCAGTATTTT. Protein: CASSMGRGDTQYF.

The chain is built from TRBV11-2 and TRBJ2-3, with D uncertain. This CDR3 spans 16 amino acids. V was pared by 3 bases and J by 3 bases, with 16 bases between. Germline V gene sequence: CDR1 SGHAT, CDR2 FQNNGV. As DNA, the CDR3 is TGTGCCAGCAGCTTCGTCCTAATCCCTGAGACAGATACGCAGTATTTT. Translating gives CASSFVLIPETDTQYF. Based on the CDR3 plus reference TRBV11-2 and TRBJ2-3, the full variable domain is EAGVAQSPRYKIIEKRQSVAFWCNPISGHATLYWYQQILGQGPKLLIQFQNNGVVDDSQLPKDRFSAERLKGVDSTLKIQPAKLEDSAVYLCASSFVLIPETDTQYFGPGTRLTVL.

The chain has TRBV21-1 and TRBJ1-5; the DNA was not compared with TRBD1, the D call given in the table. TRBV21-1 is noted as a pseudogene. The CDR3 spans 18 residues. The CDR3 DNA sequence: TGTGCCAGCAGCAAAGAGAACAGGGTGAGTGATAGCAATCAGCCCCAGCATTTT. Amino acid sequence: CASSKENRVSDSNQPQHF.

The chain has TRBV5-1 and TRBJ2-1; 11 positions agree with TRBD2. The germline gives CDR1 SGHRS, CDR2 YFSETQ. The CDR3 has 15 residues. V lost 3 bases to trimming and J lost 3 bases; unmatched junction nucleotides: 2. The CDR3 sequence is CASSSTSGSYNEQFF. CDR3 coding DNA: TGCGCCAGCAGCTCCACTAGCGGGAGCTACAATGAGCAGTTCTTC.

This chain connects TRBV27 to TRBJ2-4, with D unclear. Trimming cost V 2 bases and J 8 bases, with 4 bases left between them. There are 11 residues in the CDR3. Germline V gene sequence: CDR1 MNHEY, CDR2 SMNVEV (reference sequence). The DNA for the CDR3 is TGTGCCAGCAGTTTAGAGGACATTCAGTACTTC. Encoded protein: CASSLEDIQYF.

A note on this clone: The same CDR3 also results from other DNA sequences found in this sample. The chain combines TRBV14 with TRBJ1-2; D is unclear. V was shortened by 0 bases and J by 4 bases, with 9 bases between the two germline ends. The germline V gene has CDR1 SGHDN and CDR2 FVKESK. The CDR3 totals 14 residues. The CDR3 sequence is CASSQDVAGYGYTF. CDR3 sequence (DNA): TGTGCCAGCAGCCAAGATGTAGCGGGCTATGGCTACACCTTC. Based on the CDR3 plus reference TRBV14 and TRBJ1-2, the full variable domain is EAGVTQFPSHSVIEKGQTVTLRCDPISGHDNLYWYRRVMGKEIKFLLHFVKESKQDESGMPNNRFLAERTGGTYSTLKVQPAELEDSGVYFCASSQDVAGYGYTFGSGTRLTVV.

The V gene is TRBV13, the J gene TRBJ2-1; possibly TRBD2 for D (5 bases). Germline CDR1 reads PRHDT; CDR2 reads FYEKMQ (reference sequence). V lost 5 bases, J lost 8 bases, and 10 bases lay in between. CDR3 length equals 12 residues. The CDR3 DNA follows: TGTGCCAGCAGCGAGACTAAAGATGAGCAGTTCTTC. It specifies CASSETKDEQFF. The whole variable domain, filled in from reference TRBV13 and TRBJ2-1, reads AAGVIQSPRHLIKEKRETATLKCYPIPRHDTVYWYQQGPGQDPQFLISFYEKMQSDKGSIPDRFSAQQFSDYHSELNMSSLELGDSALYFCASSETKDEQFFGPGTRLTVL.

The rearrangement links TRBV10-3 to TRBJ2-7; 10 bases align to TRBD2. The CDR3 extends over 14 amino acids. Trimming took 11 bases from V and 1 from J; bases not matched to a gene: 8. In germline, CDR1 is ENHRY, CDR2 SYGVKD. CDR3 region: CAARGAGGSYEQYF. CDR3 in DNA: TGTGCCGCCAGGGGAGCGGGAGGGTCCTACGAGCAGTACTTC.

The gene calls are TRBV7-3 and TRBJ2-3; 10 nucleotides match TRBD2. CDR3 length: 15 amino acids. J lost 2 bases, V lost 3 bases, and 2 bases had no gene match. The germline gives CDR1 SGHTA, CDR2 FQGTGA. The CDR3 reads CASSLTSGPTDTQYF. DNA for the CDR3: TGTGCCAGCAGCTTGACTAGCGGGCCCACAGATACGCAGTATTTT.

This CDR3 reads CASRSQGAEAFF. CDR3 nucleotide sequence: TGTGCCAGCAGATCACAGGGGGCTGAAGCTTTCTTT. The gene calls are TRBV28 and TRBJ1-1, with 8 bases that match TRBD1. The CDR3 sequence is 12 residues long. With 6 bases clipped from V and 6 bases from J, the junction kept 3 bases outside the gene matches. Germline loops: CDR1 MDHEN, CDR2 SYDVKM. Supplemented by reference TRBV28 and TRBJ1-1, the full variable domain reads DVKVTQSSRYLVKRTGEKVFLECVQDMDHENMFWYRQDPGLGLRLIYFSYDVKMKEKGDIPEGYSVSREKKERFSLILESASTNQTSMYLCASRSQGAEAFFGQGTRLTVV.

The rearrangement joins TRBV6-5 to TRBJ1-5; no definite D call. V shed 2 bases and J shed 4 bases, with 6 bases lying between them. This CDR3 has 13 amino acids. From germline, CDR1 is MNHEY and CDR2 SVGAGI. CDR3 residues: CASSYRGNQPQHF. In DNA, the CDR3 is TGTGCCAGCAGTTACCGCGGTAATCAGCCCCAGCATTTT.

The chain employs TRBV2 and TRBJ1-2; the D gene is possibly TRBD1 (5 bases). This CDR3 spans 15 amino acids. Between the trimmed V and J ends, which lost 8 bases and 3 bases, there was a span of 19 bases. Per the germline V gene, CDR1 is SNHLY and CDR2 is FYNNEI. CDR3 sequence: CASVGVGREDYGYTF. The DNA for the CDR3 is TGTGCCAGCGTTGGGGTTGGCAGGGAGGACTATGGCTACACCTTC.

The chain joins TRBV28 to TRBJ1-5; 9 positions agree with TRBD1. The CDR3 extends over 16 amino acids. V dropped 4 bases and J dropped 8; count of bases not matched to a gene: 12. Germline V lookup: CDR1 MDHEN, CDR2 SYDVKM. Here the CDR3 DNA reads TGTGCCAGCAGTTCGCCGGGACAGGGTATTAGAAAGCCCCAGCATTTT. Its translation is CASSSPGQGIRKPQHF.

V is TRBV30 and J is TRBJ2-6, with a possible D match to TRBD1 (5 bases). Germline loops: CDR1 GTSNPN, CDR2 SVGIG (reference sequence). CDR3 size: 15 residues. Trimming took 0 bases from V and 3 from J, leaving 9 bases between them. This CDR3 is CAWSVRGSGANVLTF. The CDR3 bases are TGTGCCTGGAGTGTAAGGGGAAGTGGGGCCAACGTCCTGACTTTC.

The CDR3 DNA is TGTGCCAGTAGCCCCTTCAGGGGGGCTAATGAAAAACTGTTTTTT. Translated, it gives CASSPFRGANEKLFF. The chain links TRBV19 to TRBJ1-4; 7 nucleotides match TRBD1. Germline-derived CDR1 and CDR2 are LNHDA and SQIVND (reference sequence). The CDR3 consists of 15 residues. V gave up 6 bases and J gave up 3 bases; unmatched junction bases: 7.

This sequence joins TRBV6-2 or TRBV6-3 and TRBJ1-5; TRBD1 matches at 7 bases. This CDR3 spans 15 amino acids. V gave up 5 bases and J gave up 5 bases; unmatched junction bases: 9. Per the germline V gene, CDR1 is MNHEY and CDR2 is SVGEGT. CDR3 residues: CASSRYRDSYQPQHF. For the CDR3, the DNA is TGTGCCAGCAGTCGATACCGGGACAGCTATCAGCCCCAGCATTTT.

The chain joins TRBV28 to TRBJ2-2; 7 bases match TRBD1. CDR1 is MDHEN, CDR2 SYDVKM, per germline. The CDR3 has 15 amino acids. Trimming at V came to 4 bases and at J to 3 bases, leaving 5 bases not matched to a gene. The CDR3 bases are TGTGCCAGCAGTTCCCCGGGACAGCACACCGGGGAGCTGTTTTTT. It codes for CASSSPGQHTGELFF.